This entry concerns a single T cell receptor (beta chain). The record originates from a study of blood T cell repertoires in COVID-19. For the study at large: Some COVID-19 samples were acute and others convalescent; all came from the United States, Italy and Spain. PBMCs, B-cell-depleted T cells, or T cells provided the cDNA or gDNA that made up the material.

In the original workflow: Estimation of nucleated cell counts relied on the amplification of reference gene primers. Only in-frame clones appear in the TCRdb table, and some are missing; sequencing was by immunoSEQ multiplex PCR. D and trimming were read from the DNA, whereas the V and J calls and clone size are those reported in that table. The sample holds 95,000 to 150,000 clones, over 75% seen once. This CDR3 is 14 amino acids long. With V trimmed by 5 bases and J by 5 bases, 6 bases remained unmatched. CDR1 SGHAT and CDR2 FQNNGV come from the germline V gene. This TCR came from a man older than 75 with active or convalescent COVID-19. The genes are TRBV11-2 and TRBJ1-1; 9 nucleotides agree with TRBD1. Sequencing used peripheral blood. The CDR3 DNA reads as TGTGCCAGCAGCGCAACAGGGGGCGGGACTGAAGCTTTCTTT. It encodes CASSATGGGTEAFF.